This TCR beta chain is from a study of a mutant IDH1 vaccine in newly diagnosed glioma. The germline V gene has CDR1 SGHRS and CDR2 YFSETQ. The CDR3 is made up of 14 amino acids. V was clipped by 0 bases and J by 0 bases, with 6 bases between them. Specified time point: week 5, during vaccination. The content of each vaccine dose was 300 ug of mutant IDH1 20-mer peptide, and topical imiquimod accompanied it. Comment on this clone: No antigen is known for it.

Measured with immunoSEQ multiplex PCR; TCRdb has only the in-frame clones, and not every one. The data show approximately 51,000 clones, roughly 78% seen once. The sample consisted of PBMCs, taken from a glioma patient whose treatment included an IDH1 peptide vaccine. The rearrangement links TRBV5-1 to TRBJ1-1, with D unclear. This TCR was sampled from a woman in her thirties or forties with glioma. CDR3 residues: CASSLDWMNTEAFF. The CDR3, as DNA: TGCGCCAGCAGCTTGGACTGGATGAACACTGAAGCTTTCTTT.